This T cell receptor beta chain was obtained from a study of T-cell memory formation after mild COVID-19. Study in general: Clusters were largely donor specific. Regarding the study as a whole: Clones contracting across day 15 to 85 had a balanced CD4/CD8 profile; later expanding clones leaned CD4+.

In this sample, this clonotype turned up a few times. Its specificity is unknown. CDR3 length: 15 amino acids. The germline gives CDR1 SGHTA, CDR2 FQGNSA. Trimming removed 7 bases from V and 1 base from J; junction bases left unmatched: 8. Constant-segment primers served in 5'RACE that generated TCR alpha and TCR beta cDNA libraries bearing sample barcodes and UMIs. TCRdb itself ran the 5' RACE reads through MiXCR, one entry per CDR3 protein. The sample lists roughly 240,000 distinct CDR3 sequences; 15% were seen once. What was sequenced was PBMCs or a T cell subset sorted from them (not recorded which). The clonotype originates from an adult woman who had mild COVID-19 (a few samples of this study predate the infection). Cell type and time point are not known. The rearrangement joins TRBV7-2 to TRBJ2-7; 9 nucleotides align to TRBD1. The CDR3 protein is CASKGPGTGSYEQYF. The CDR3 coding sequence is TGTGCCAGCAAGGGCCCCGGGACAGGGTCCTACGAGCAGTACTTC.